Given below is one T cell receptor (beta chain) in context. TCRdb independently ran MiXCR on the RACE reads; one entry per CDR3 protein. The table includes 100,000 or so distinct CDR3 sequences, over 9.5% detected once. The source of the sample is a study of human T cells and chemical hapten exposure. Study-level information: Diphenylcyclopropenone was applied weekly to patients' scalps across the roughly 23-week study.

This CDR3 is built from 15 residues. Germline CDR1 and CDR2: SGHDT and YYEEEE. V was pared by 1 base and J by 5 bases, with 15 bases between. Time point of the sample: patch test 1, 2 weeks after DPC sensitization. Treatment in this sample: therapeutic diphenylcyclopropenone sensitization with weekly scalp DPC. The TCR comes from a man in his forties or fifties with alopecia areata. Some clones in this sample may be carry-over from other donors' samples. Material: whole blood, obtained in connection with sensitization to the hapten diphenylcyclopropenone (DPC). The genes are TRBV5-6 and TRBJ2-5, with a tentative D call TRBD2 (7 bases). CDR3 sequence (DNA): TGTGCCAGCAGCTTGAAGGGGGGGGCAGGGGAGACCCAGTACTTC. This sequence encodes CASSLKGGAGETQYF.